The table lists the clone carrying this T cell receptor beta chain with a few counts. Trimming cost V 2 bases and J 0 bases, with 14 bases left between them. The V gene's germline CDR1 is SGHNT and CDR2 YENEEA. This CDR3 is 17 amino acids long. Treatment reported: randomized to nivolumab then ipilimumab (arm A) or the reverse (arm B). The data were taken from a study of sequential checkpoint blockade in melanoma. TCRdb's copy holds only in-frame clones and misses some; the assay was immunoSEQ multiplex PCR. The sample shows more than 30,000 clones, 32% of them seen only once. The rearrangement links TRBV11-3 to TRBJ2-1; TRBD1 or TRBD2 may be the D gene (5 bases each). The origin of this receptor is a human donor with melanoma. Source: tumor tissue (inferred from file names), taken from a patient given nivolumab and ipilimumab in sequence. The CDR3 spells CASSLRGAMSSYNEQFF. The DNA for the CDR3 is TGTGCCAGCAGCTTACGGGGCGCCATGAGCTCCTACAATGAGCAGTTCTTC. Supplemented by reference TRBV11-3 and TRBJ2-1, the full variable domain reads EAGVVQSPRYKIIEKKQPVAFWCNPISGHNTLYWYLQNLGQGPELLIRYENEEAVDDSQLPKDRFSAERLKGVDSTLKIQPAELGDSAVYLCASSLRGAMSSYNEQFFGPGTRLTVL.